Listed here are 19 T cell receptor beta chains from one sample, sequenced in a study of Ad26.COV2.S vaccination and SARS-CoV-2 variants. Generated by immunoSEQ multiplex PCR, the TCRdb table keeps only in-frame clones and is missing some. The data hold roughly 420,000 clones, with over 75% observed a single time. As for treatment: about 20 received Ad26.COV2.S at low or high dose, single or two shots; about 5 received placebo; per-sample allocation not given. On day 63 after the first injection, vaccine and placebo recipients gave samples. Specimen: peripheral blood, collected in a trial of Ad26.COV2.S vaccine versus placebo. The receptors derive from a person between 18 and 59 years old who received the Ad26.COV2.S COVID-19 vaccine or a placebo.

The J gene is TRBJ1-2, the V gene TRBV4-2; a possible D gene is TRBD1 (5 bases). From germline, CDR1 is LGHNA and CDR2 YNFKEQ. V lost 1 base and J 4 bases, leaving 10 bases between the germline ends. This CDR3 is built from 14 residues. Written as DNA, the CDR3 is TGTGCCAGCAGCCAAGTGGGGGAATTCTATGGCTACACCTTC. Its protein is CASSQVGEFYGYTF.

This CDR3 reads CASSLSGDPTDTQYF. CDR3 nucleotide sequence: TGTGCCAGCTCCCTTAGCGGGGACCCCACAGATACGCAGTATTTT. The chain couples TRBV6-5 to TRBJ2-3; TRBD2 matches at 8 bases. Unmatched junction bases numbered 9, after V lost 8 bases and J lost 2 bases. The CDR3 runs to 15 residues. CDR1 is MNHEY, CDR2 SVGAGI, per germline.

The chain combines TRBV4-3 with TRBJ2-3, with 9 bases aligning to TRBD1. After removal of 1 base from V and 7 bases from J, the junction contained 12 bases not matched to a gene. The CDR3 consists of 17 residues. Per germline, CDR1 LGHNA and CDR2 YSLEER. This CDR3 reads CASSQVSTGGSQNTQYF. The CDR3 coding sequence is TGCGCCAGCAGCCAAGTTTCGACAGGGGGAAGTCAGAATACGCAGTATTTT.

The chain couples TRBV19 to TRBJ2-3, with 8 positions matching TRBD1. V lost 6 bases and J lost 0; bases outside the gene matches: 2. CDR3 size: 14 residues. Germline lookup yields CDR1 LNHDA and CDR2 SQIVND (reference sequence). The CDR3 region has the DNA TGTGCCAGTAGGACAGGGGCCAGCACAGATACGCAGTATTTT. Translating it yields CASRTGASTDTQYF.

This chain connects TRBV28 to TRBJ2-7, with no clear D. Trimming took off 4 bases at V and 7 bases at J, with 23 bases between the two ends. The germline V gene has CDR1 MDHEN and CDR2 SYDVKM. CDR3 size: 16 residues. CDR3 coding DNA: TGTGCCAGCAGTTCAACCGCCGGGTGGCAGGTGAGGGAGCAGTACTTC. It specifies CASSSTAGWQVREQYF. The variable domain in full, with the rest retrieved from reference TRBV28 and TRBJ2-7, is DVKVTQSSRYLVKRTGEKVFLECVQDMDHENMFWYRQDPGLGLRLIYFSYDVKMKEKGDIPEGYSVSREKKERFSLILESASTNQTSMYLCASSSTAGWQVREQYFGPGTRLTVT.

The chain employs TRBV11-2 and TRBJ2-7, with D perhaps matching TRBD1 (5 bases). The CDR3 loop spans 17 amino acids. The germline V gene encodes CDR1 SGHAT and CDR2 FQNNGV. The ends were cut back, 7 bases at V and 7 bases at J, with 29 bases in the middle. This chain's CDR3 is CASTPGQRWGPLGEQYF. Written as DNA, the CDR3 is TGTGCCAGCACGCCCGGTCAGAGATGGGGCCCTCTGGGGGAGCAGTACTTC.

This sequence joins TRBV28 and TRBJ1-1; D remains unclear. The CDR3 has 13 residues. CDR1 and CDR2 (germline): MDHEN, SYDVKM. Trimming took off 6 bases at V and 1 base at J, with 9 bases between the two ends. The CDR3 nucleotides are TGTGCCAGCAGAAAACCGGAGAACACTGAAGCTTTCTTT. As protein: CASRKPENTEAFF.

This chain uses TRBV7-9 with TRBJ2-5, with 9 bases fitting TRBD2. The CDR3 consists of 16 residues. Germline trimming cut 2 bases from V and 3 bases from J; bases unmatched to any gene: 7. Germline-derived CDR1 and CDR2 are SEHNR and FQNEAQ (reference sequence). Written as DNA, the CDR3 is TGTGCCAGCAGCTTACCAAGCGGGGGGCGTAAAGAGACCCAGTACTTC. Its protein is CASSLPSGGRKETQYF.

The chain combines TRBV5-1 with TRBJ2-3; maybe TRBD2 (5 bases). The CDR3 covers 15 residues. CDR1 SGHRS and CDR2 YFSETQ come from the germline V gene. The V and J ends lost 6 bases and 1 base respectively, with 15 bases between them. This CDR3 is CASNPRTPGTDTQYF. The CDR3 DNA sequence: TGCGCCAGCAACCCCCGGACTCCAGGCACAGATACGCAGTATTTT.

The gene calls are TRBV28 and TRBJ2-1, with 7 bases fitting TRBD1. The germline V gene encodes CDR1 MDHEN and CDR2 SYDVKM. This CDR3 is 14 amino acids long. The V gene end was trimmed by 3 bases and the J gene end by 5 bases; junction bases not matched to a gene: 4. The DNA of the CDR3 is TGTGCCAGCAGTTTGGCGCAGGGGGACAATGAGCAGTTCTTC. It codes for CASSLAQGDNEQFF.

The V gene is TRBV9, the J gene TRBJ2-2, with a weak D call TRBD2 (7 bases). CDR3 length equals 16 residues. Germline V lookup: CDR1 SGDLS, CDR2 YYNGEE. The V end was cut by 0 bases, the J end by 3 bases, with 12 bases between. CDR3 protein: CASSVDWGGHTGELFF. CDR3 bases: TGTGCCAGCAGCGTAGATTGGGGGGGCCACACCGGGGAGCTGTTTTTT.

The chain recombines TRBV28 with TRBJ1-5; a possible D gene is TRBD1 (6 bases). Germline CDR1 reads MDHEN; CDR2 reads SYDVKM. CDR3 length: 16 amino acids. Trimming removed 5 bases at V and 6 bases at J, with 20 bases between. CDR3 in amino acids: CASSRGQTQLGQPQHF. CDR3 coding DNA: TGTGCCAGCAGTAGAGGACAGACCCAGCTAGGTCAGCCCCAGCATTTT.

The chain links TRBV2 to TRBJ2-5; possible D gene TRBD2, 6 bases. The CDR3 totals 11 residues. CDR1 SNHLY and CDR2 FYNNEI come from the germline V gene. Between the trimmed V and J ends, which lost 1 base and 11 bases, there was a span of 8 bases. Written as DNA, the CDR3 is TGTGCCAGCAGTGAAGTTGGGGGGCAGTACTTC. Protein sequence: CASSEVGGQYF. Looking up the rest from reference TRBV2 and TRBJ2-5 gives the full variable domain: EPEVTQTPSHQVTQMGQEVILRCVPISNHLYFYWYRQILGQKVEFLVSFYNNEISEKSEIFDDQFSVERPDGSNFTLKIRSTKLEDSAMYFCASSEVGGQYFGPGTRLLVL.

The V call is TRBV5-4, the J call TRBJ1-6; D may be TRBD1 (5 bases). The V end lost 4 bases, the J end lost 6 bases, and 14 bases lay between the germline ends. The CDR3 spans 15 residues. Per the germline V gene, CDR1 is SGHNT and CDR2 is YYREEE (reference sequence). Written as DNA, the CDR3 is TGTGCCAGCAGCCAATCGGGACGGATTAATTCACCCCTCCACTTT. The encoded protein is CASSQSGRINSPLHF.

This chain connects TRBV27 to TRBJ2-3; D is undetermined. V was trimmed by 3 bases and J by 6 bases, leaving 13 bases between them. CDR1 MNHEY and CDR2 SMNVEV come from the germline V gene (reference sequence). The length of the CDR3 is 14 residues. The DNA of the CDR3 is TGTGCCAGCAGTTTTCAAGGCCTAGGGGATACGCAGTATTTT. Amino acids: CASSFQGLGDTQYF.

This rearrangement joins TRBV11-2 to TRBJ2-1; D is uncertain. V lost 3 bases and J 2 bases, leaving 11 bases between the germline ends. The CDR3 has 15 residues. CDR1 and CDR2 from the germline V gene are SGHAT and FQNNGV. CDR3 DNA: TGTGCCAGCAGCTTCTTTGGGAAACCCTACAATGAGCAGTTCTTC. Its protein is CASSFFGKPYNEQFF.

The chain is built from TRBV4-2 and TRBJ2-7, with 12 bases aligning to TRBD2. J was trimmed by 4 bases and V by 0 bases; bases with no gene match: 4. This CDR3 region has 16 residues. The germline V gene encodes CDR1 LGHNA and CDR2 YNFKEQ. The CDR3 sequence is CASSQDWTSGAYEQYF. CDR3 in DNA: TGTGCCAGCAGCCAAGATTGGACTAGCGGGGCTTACGAGCAGTACTTC.

This clone was found once. V usage is TRBV30 and J usage is TRBJ2-1, with TRBD2 identical over 7 bases. CDR3 length equals 15 residues. Trimming removed 1 base from V and 3 bases from J; junction bases left unmatched: 6. CDR1 GTSNPN and CDR2 SVGIG come from the germline V gene (reference sequence). CDR3 sequence (DNA): TGTGCCTGGAGTGGGAGCGGGAAGGTCTACAATGAGCAGTTCTTC. Its translation is CAWSGSGKVYNEQFF.

On this clone: At one boundary the junction diverges from the germline segment, which might be a read error. V usage is TRBV29-1 and J usage is TRBJ1-2; a weak D match, TRBD1 (5 bases). Germline CDR1 is SQVTM and CDR2 is ANQGSEA. The CDR3 contains 12 residues. CDR3 DNA: TGCAGTGTTGGTGGGACGGACTATGGCTACACCTTC. This gives the protein CSVGGTDYGYTF.